What follows are 32 T cell receptor beta chains derived from one specimen sequenced in a study of T cell changes during pregnancy in multiple sclerosis. Sequencing was performed with immunoSEQ multiplex PCR; in TCRdb, only in-frame clones are kept and a portion is missing. This sample has roughly 47,000 clones; under 95% occur once, and the top ten carry around 5.5%. Sequencing used CD8+ T cells from peripheral blood mononuclear cells, obtained before pregnancy. The receptors shown here come from a female donor with multiple sclerosis, enrolled in a pregnancy study.

For the CDR3, the DNA is TGTGCCTGGAGTATCGACATCGCCGCCTATGGCTACACCTTC. Its translation is CAWSIDIAAYGYTF. This chain joins TRBV30 and TRBJ1-2, with no clear D. Germline V CDR1 and CDR2: GTSNPN, SVGIG (reference sequence). The V gene lost 2 bases and the J gene lost 4 bases, with 14 bases spanning the gap. This CDR3 region has 14 residues.

The chain has TRBV5-4 and TRBJ2-5; TRBD1 aligns across 9 bases. J was trimmed by 2 bases and V by 0 bases; bases with no gene match: 8. This CDR3 is built from 17 residues. From germline, CDR1 is SGHNT and CDR2 YYREEE (reference sequence). CDR3 bases: TGTGCCAGCAGCTTGGGGGGGACAGGGTTTCCACAAGAGACCCAGTACTTC. It translates to CASSLGGTGFPQETQYF. The full variable domain, its missing parts supplied by reference TRBV5-4 and TRBJ2-5, is ETGVTQSPTHLIKTRGQQVTLRCSSQSGHNTVSWYQQALGQGPQFIFQYYREEENGRGNFPPRFSGLQFPNYSSELNVNALELDDSALYLCASSLGGTGFPQETQYFGPGTRLLVL.

The CDR3 loop reads CASSESRRGTEAFF. As DNA, the CDR3 is TGTGCCAGCAGTGAATCGAGAAGGGGCACTGAAGCTTTCTTT. The chain employs TRBV2 and TRBJ1-1; the D gene is possibly TRBD1 (5 bases). The V gene lost 2 bases and the J gene lost 4 bases, with 11 bases spanning the gap. The CDR3 has 14 residues. Germline loops: CDR1 SNHLY, CDR2 FYNNEI. The full variable domain, in which reference TRBV2 and TRBJ1-1 provide the parts outside the CDR3, is EPEVTQTPSHQVTQMGQEVILRCVPISNHLYFYWYRQILGQKVEFLVSFYNNEISEKSEIFDDQFSVERPDGSNFTLKIRSTKLEDSAMYFCASSESRRGTEAFFGQGTRLTVV.

V and J are TRBV5-5 and TRBJ1-2, with D possibly TRBD1 on 5 matching bases. This CDR3 has 13 amino acids. Germline lookup yields CDR1 SGHKS and CDR2 YYEKEE (reference sequence). V gave up 0 bases and J gave up 4 bases, with 7 bases separating them. For the CDR3, the DNA is TGTGCCAGCAGCTTGGCTAGGGGCTATGGCTACACCTTC. This translates into CASSLARGYGYTF.

The chain has TRBV11-2 and TRBJ2-3; TRBD2 aligns across 13 bases. The CDR3 is 17 residues long. The V and J ends lost 1 base and 2 bases, in that order; junction bases with no gene match: 3. Germline V lookup: CDR1 SGHAT, CDR2 FQNNGV. The chain's CDR3 is CASSLGGTSGITDTQYF. The CDR3 region has the DNA TGTGCCAGCAGCTTAGGAGGGACTAGCGGGATCACAGATACGCAGTATTTT.

V and J are TRBV2 and TRBJ2-1; 10 bases agree with TRBD2. Trimming took 3 bases from V and 9 from J; bases not matched to a gene: 11. Germline V gene lookup returns CDR1 SNHLY and CDR2 FYNNEI. The CDR3 runs 16 residues. This CDR3 reads CASSDGGLAGVVEQFF. The CDR3 DNA reads TGTGCCAGCAGTGATGGTGGTCTAGCGGGAGTCGTTGAGCAGTTCTTC.

The chain uses TRBV30 and TRBJ2-7, with D uncertain. Germline CDR1 is GTSNPN and CDR2 is SVGIG (reference sequence). V lost 0 bases and J lost 6, with 6 bases in between. The CDR3 totals 11 residues. The CDR3 sequence is CAWSVNSEQYF. In nucleotides, the CDR3 is TGTGCCTGGAGTGTAAACAGCGAGCAGTACTTC. The full variable domain, in which reference TRBV30 and TRBJ2-7 provide the parts outside the CDR3, is SQTIHQWPATLVQPVGSPLSLECTVEGTSNPNLYWYRQAAGRGLQLLFYSVGIGQISSEVPQNLSASRPQDRQFILSSKKLLLSDSGFYLCAWSVNSEQYFGPGTRLTVT.

This clone was picked up one time. The rearrangement joins TRBV28 to TRBJ2-3; 8 bases line up with TRBD1. The CDR3 has 15 amino acids. Trimming removed 6 bases from V and 3 bases from J; junction bases left unmatched: 8. CDR1 is MDHEN, CDR2 SYDVKM, per germline. The CDR3 here is CASSPDRVGTDTQYF. The CDR3 DNA reads as TGTGCCAGCAGCCCGGACAGGGTGGGGACAGATACGCAGTATTTT.

The chain combines TRBV30 with TRBJ2-7; TRBD1 is a possible D gene (5 bases). The CDR3 is made up of 13 amino acids. Between the trimmed V and J ends, which lost 0 bases and 3 bases, there was a span of 9 bases. The V gene's germline CDR1 is GTSNPN and CDR2 SVGIG (reference sequence). CDR3: CAWSVDRGYEQYF. CDR3 coding DNA: TGTGCCTGGAGTGTTGACAGAGGCTACGAGCAGTACTTC.

The chain carries TRBV19 and TRBJ1-1; D not resolved. Germline CDR1 reads LNHDA; CDR2 reads SQIVND (reference sequence). The CDR3 is 13 residues long. V gave up 3 bases and J gave up 1 base, with 6 bases separating them. The CDR3 loop reads CASSMFQNTEAFF. The CDR3 nucleotides read TGTGCCAGTAGTATGTTTCAGAACACTGAAGCTTTCTTT.

The rearrangement links TRBV10-3 to TRBJ2-5; 7 bases agree with TRBD1. The junction had 3 bases not matched to a gene; V was cut back by 2 bases and J by 3 bases. In germline, CDR1 is ENHRY, CDR2 SYGVKD. The CDR3 contains 14 residues. CDR3: CAISETGTEETQYF. For the CDR3, the DNA is TGTGCCATCAGTGAGACCGGGACAGAAGAGACCCAGTACTTC.

V and J are TRBV29-1 and TRBJ2-7; tentative D call: TRBD2 (6 bases). Germline V gives CDR1 SQVTM, CDR2 ANQGSEA. The V gene lost 5 bases and the J gene lost 3 bases, with 14 bases spanning the gap. This CDR3 contains 13 residues. CDR3 DNA sequence: TGCAGCGTTTTAAGCGGGCCACGCTACGAGCAGTACTTC. It encodes CSVLSGPRYEQYF.

J is TRBJ2-7 and V is TRBV5-1, with D perhaps TRBD1 (6 bases). With 2 bases removed from V and 0 bases from J, the gap between germline ends came to 9 bases. Germline V CDR1 and CDR2: SGHRS, YFSETQ. The CDR3 covers 14 residues. The CDR3 loop reads CASSFRTASYEQYF. CDR3 nucleotides: TGCGCCAGCAGCTTCAGGACAGCCTCCTACGAGCAGTACTTC.

The gene calls are TRBV27 and TRBJ2-4; 11 nucleotides line up with TRBD2. The CDR3 extends over 15 amino acids. Germline values: CDR1 MNHEY, CDR2 SMNVEV (reference sequence). V shed 6 bases and J 5 bases; nucleotides not matched to a gene: 6. The CDR3 DNA sequence: TGTGCCAGCAGGGTAGCGGGAGGGTCCCAAAACATTCAGTACTTC. It is translated as CASRVAGGSQNIQYF.

The chain has TRBV7-8 and TRBJ2-7; 11 positions agree with TRBD2. CDR1 is SGHVS and CDR2 is FQNEAQ in the germline V gene. V lost 2 bases, J lost 4 bases, and 10 bases stayed unmatched. The CDR3 contains 17 residues. This chain's CDR3 is CASSLTAGGLADYEQYF. For the CDR3, the DNA is TGTGCCAGCAGCTTAACTGCGGGGGGACTAGCGGATTACGAGCAGTACTTC.

The CDR3: CASSPGVAGATDTQYF. The DNA of the CDR3 is TGTGCCAGCAGCCCCGGGGTAGCGGGAGCCACAGATACGCAGTATTTT. V and J are TRBV5-5 and TRBJ2-3; 9 positions agree with TRBD2. This CDR3 is 16 amino acids long. Germline V lookup: CDR1 SGHKS, CDR2 YYEKEE (reference sequence). Trimming took 4 bases from V and 2 from J; bases not matched to a gene: 8.

J is TRBJ2-3 and V is TRBV6-6, with D perhaps TRBD1 (6 bases). From germline, CDR1 is MNHNY and CDR2 SVGAGI (reference sequence). Between the trimmed V and J ends, which lost 0 bases and 4 bases, there was a span of 14 bases. The CDR3 is made up of 16 amino acids. CDR3 nucleotide sequence: TGTGCCAGCAGTTACTCGAGGGGGAGCTGGCCAGATACGCAGTATTTT. Its translation: CASSYSRGSWPDTQYF.

The V call is TRBV27, the J call TRBJ2-7, with D perhaps TRBD2 (5 bases). Germline-derived CDR1 and CDR2 are MNHEY and SMNVEV (reference sequence). Trimming took 6 bases from V and 0 from J, leaving 12 bases between them. The CDR3 sequence is 14 residues long. This CDR3 reads CASRLGSDSYEQYF. The CDR3 DNA is TGTGCCAGCAGGTTAGGGAGTGACTCCTACGAGCAGTACTTC.

This CDR3 is CASSLSPGRGNTQYF. In DNA, the CDR3 is TGTGCCAGCAGTTTATCCCCCGGTAGAGGTAATACGCAGTATTTT. The gene calls are TRBV27 and TRBJ2-3, with no clear D. CDR1 is MNHEY, CDR2 SMNVEV, per germline (reference sequence). The length of the CDR3 is 15 residues. The ends were cut back, 0 bases at V and 7 bases at J, with 14 bases in the middle.

The chain links TRBV13 to TRBJ2-7; D is possibly TRBD1 (6 bases). The germline V and J ends were trimmed by 0 bases and 2 bases, with 17 bases remaining between them. The CDR3 contains 17 residues. Germline CDR1 is PRHDT and CDR2 is FYEKMQ (reference sequence). The CDR3 loop is CASSLGPAGAATYEQYF. The CDR3 region has the DNA TGTGCCAGCAGCTTAGGCCCCGCAGGGGCCGCCACCTACGAGCAGTACTTC.

The V and J genes are TRBV10-3 and TRBJ1-3; TRBD1 is a possible D gene (6 bases). The V gene's germline CDR1 is ENHRY and CDR2 SYGVKD. The CDR3 consists of 17 residues. V shed 8 bases and J shed 0 bases, with 20 bases lying between them. CDR3 DNA: TGTGCCATCCAGACTGAGCAGGGGCAATTCTCTGGAAACACCATATATTTT. Amino acid sequence: CAIQTEQGQFSGNTIYF.

Concerning this clone: The sample has other DNA sequences that encode this CDR3 too. The rearrangement uses TRBV19 and TRBJ1-1; D remains ambiguous. CDR1 is LNHDA, CDR2 SQIVND, per germline (reference sequence). The CDR3 has 12 amino acids. Deletions cut 8 bases from V and 1 base from J, with 8 bases between. The CDR3 DNA sequence: TGTGCCAGTTCAACCGGGAACACTGAAGCTTTCTTT. Amino acids: CASSTGNTEAFF.

This sequence joins TRBV11-2 and TRBJ1-1, with TRBD1 as a possible D gene (5 bases). This CDR3 is 14 amino acids long. Trimming pared 10 bases from V and 4 bases from J, leaving 19 bases between. Germline V gene lookup returns CDR1 SGHAT and CDR2 FQNNGV. The CDR3 region is CAIERDSGRTEAFF. CDR3 nucleotides: TGTGCCATTGAACGGGACTCAGGGCGCACTGAAGCTTTCTTT. Full variable domain (rest looked up from reference TRBV11-2 and TRBJ1-1): EAGVAQSPRYKIIEKRQSVAFWCNPISGHATLYWYQQILGQGPKLLIQFQNNGVVDDSQLPKDRFSAERLKGVDSTLKIQPAKLEDSAVYLCAIERDSGRTEAFFGQGTRLTVV.

The chain uses TRBV5-1 and TRBJ1-1; 7 positions match TRBD1. J gave up 3 bases and V 4 bases, and 3 bases lay outside the gene matches. Germline CDR1 reads SGHRS; CDR2 reads YFSETQ. CDR3 length equals 13 residues. DNA of the CDR3: TGCGCCAGCAGCCGGGGACAGTACACTGAAGCTTTCTTT. Its protein product is CASSRGQYTEAFF. Full variable domain (rest looked up from reference TRBV5-1 and TRBJ1-1): KAGVTQTPRYLIKTRGQQVTLSCSPISGHRSVSWYQQTPGQGLQFLFEYFSETQRNKGNFPGRFSGRQFSNSRSEMNVSTLELGDSALYLCASSRGQYTEAFFGQGTRLTVV.

This sequence joins TRBV7-9 and TRBJ2-2; a weak D match, TRBD2 (6 bases). Germline V gene data show CDR1 as SEHNR and CDR2 as FQNEAQ (reference sequence). Trimming stripped 5 bases from V and 6 bases from J, with 25 bases between. The CDR3 extends over 18 amino acids. The CDR3 nucleotides are TGTGCCAGCAGCCCCACCAGCCTTACTACCGGGAGTTCCGGGGAGCTGTTTTTT. It specifies CASSPTSLTTGSSGELFF.

About this clone itself: At one end the junction does not follow the germline gene, possibly because of a read error. V gene TRBV2 combines with J gene TRBJ2-7, with 7 bases lining up with TRBD2. The CDR3 contains 14 residues. CDR1 and CDR2 (germline): SNHLY, FYNNEI. CDR3: CASAGGGASNEQYF. DNA of the CDR3: TGTGCCAGCGCTGGGGGGGGTGCCTCCAACGAGCAGTACTTC.

The chain employs TRBV2 and TRBJ2-3, with 9 bases that match TRBD2. This CDR3 is 14 amino acids long. V lost 10 bases, J lost 1 base, and 6 bases stayed unmatched. Germline values: CDR1 SNHLY, CDR2 FYNNEI. The CDR3 DNA follows: TGTGCCATCTTAGCGGGAGTGGGCACAGATACGCAGTATTTT. Amino acid sequence: CAILAGVGTDTQYF.

This sequence joins TRBV7-9 and TRBJ1-4, with no clear D. Per the germline V gene, CDR1 is SEHNR and CDR2 is FQNEAQ (reference sequence). The CDR3 sequence is 13 residues long. The V end lost 1 base, the J end lost 7 bases, and 7 bases lay between the germline ends. Here the CDR3 reads CASSLGGIEKLFF. The CDR3 nucleotides read TGTGCCAGCAGCTTAGGTGGCATTGAAAAACTGTTTTTT.

The J gene is TRBJ1-2, the V gene TRBV14, with D perhaps matching TRBD1 (5 bases). The CDR3 runs to 15 residues. The V end lost 4 bases, the J end lost 4 bases, and 16 bases lay between the germline ends. Germline V gene data show CDR1 as SGHDN and CDR2 as FVKESK. The CDR3 DNA reads TGTGCCAGCAGCCCTCCCGGGGGGGGTTTCTATGGCTACACCTTC. It is translated as CASSPPGGGFYGYTF.

V gene TRBV15 combines with J gene TRBJ2-1; D is possibly TRBD2 (6 bases). In germline, CDR1 is LNHNV, CDR2 YYDKDF (reference sequence). Trimming stripped 0 bases from V and 9 bases from J, with 15 bases between. This CDR3 is 15 amino acids long. This CDR3 is CATSRDLASAGEQFF. The CDR3 region has the DNA TGTGCCACCAGCAGAGATCTGGCTAGCGCGGGTGAGCAGTTCTTC.

CDR3 coding DNA: TGTGCCAGCAGCCAAGGGCGGGGGACGGCTAACGAGCAGTACTTC. Protein: CASSQGRGTANEQYF. The chain combines TRBV4-2 with TRBJ2-7, with 7 bases lining up with TRBD2. The germline V gene has CDR1 LGHNA and CDR2 YNFKEQ. The CDR3 has 15 residues. V shed 1 base and J 5 bases; nucleotides not matched to a gene: 8.

This clone was picked up one time. This chain connects TRBV5-4 to TRBJ2-7, with TRBD1 identical over 10 bases. With 2 bases clipped from V and 7 bases from J, the junction kept 9 bases outside the gene matches. The length of the CDR3 is 15 residues. The germline V gene has CDR1 SGHNT and CDR2 YYREEE (reference sequence). The CDR3 region has the DNA TGTGCCAGCAGCTTTAGACAGGGGGCCTATTGGGAGCAGTACTTC. This codes for CASSFRQGAYWEQYF.